A selection of T cell receptor beta chains follows, all from one sample in a study of blood T cell repertoires in COVID-19. Clones were sequenced by immunoSEQ multiplex PCR, and TCRdb holds only the in-frame ones, with some missing. The sample has around 300,000 clones; about 88% are singletons. The sample consisted of PBMCs or T cells enriched from blood (not recorded which). The receptors derive from a woman aged 55-75 years in a cohort exposed to, infected with or recovered from COVID-19 (not recorded which). The CDR3 runs from the conserved cysteine through the conserved F or W. A D gene is named only where the DNA matches it firmly. Clone size is given for some rows only: seen once, a few or many times, or a class if the clone is expanded.

j_call: TRBJ2-1
v_call: TRBV11-2
d_call: TRBD1
clone_size: .
cdr3_aa: CASSPRPKGQVYEQFF
cdr3_nt: TGTGCCAGCAGCCCTAGACCCAAGGGACAGGTTTATGAGCAGTTCTTC

j_call: TRBJ1-1
v_call: TRBV19
d_call: .
clone_size: once
cdr3_aa: CASSMDRGGNTEAFF
cdr3_nt: TGTGCCAGTAGTATGGATAGGGGAGGGAACACTGAAGCTTTCTTT

j_call: TRBJ1-2
v_call: TRBV30
d_call: TRBD1
clone_size: .
cdr3_aa: CAWSTRRQGLDGYTF
cdr3_nt: TGTGCCTGGAGTACCAGAAGACAGGGGCTGGATGGCTACACCTTC

j_call: TRBJ2-3
v_call: TRBV7-3
d_call: .
clone_size: .
cdr3_aa: CASSPSSTDTQYF
cdr3_nt: TGTGCCAGCAGCCCCAGTAGCACAGATACGCAGTATTTT

j_call: TRBJ1-2
v_call: TRBV28
d_call: TRBD1
clone_size: .
cdr3_aa: CASSSQTGLGYGYTF
cdr3_nt: TGTGCCAGCAGTTCCCAGACAGGGTTGGGCTATGGCTACACCTTC

j_call: TRBJ2-7
v_call: TRBV5-1
d_call: .
clone_size: .
cdr3_aa: CASSPTGFSYEQYF
cdr3_nt: TGCGCCAGCAGCCCCACAGGGTTTTCCTACGAGCAGTACTTC

j_call: TRBJ1-5
v_call: TRBV27
d_call: .
clone_size: .
cdr3_aa: CASSLEQALINQPQHF
cdr3_nt: TGTGCCAGCAGTTTAGAGCAGGCCCTAATCAATCAGCCCCAGCATTTT

j_call: TRBJ2-1
v_call: TRBV9
d_call: TRBD1
clone_size: .
cdr3_aa: CASSLLTGAYNEQFF
cdr3_nt: TGTGCCAGCAGCCTCTTGACAGGGGCCTACAATGAGCAGTTCTTC

j_call: TRBJ1-4
v_call: TRBV29-1
d_call: .
clone_size: .
cdr3_aa: CSARSATNEKLFF
cdr3_nt: TGCAGCGCCCGGTCTGCAACTAATGAAAAACTGTTTTTT

j_call: TRBJ1-3
v_call: TRBV5-1
d_call: TRBD1
clone_size: .
cdr3_aa: CASSPGTARPTVSGNTIYF
cdr3_nt: TGCGCCAGCAGCCCGGGGACAGCAAGGCCAACCGTCTCTGGAAACACCATATATTTT

j_call: TRBJ2-1
v_call: TRBV7-6
d_call: .
clone_size: .
cdr3_aa: CASSRRDSSYNEQFF
cdr3_nt: TGTGCCAGCAGCCGCCGGGACTCCTCCTACAATGAGCAGTTCTTC

j_call: TRBJ1-1
v_call: TRBV9
d_call: .
clone_size: .
cdr3_aa: CASSVAVNGERMNTEAFF
cdr3_nt: TGTGCCAGCAGCGTAGCGGTTAACGGGGAAAGGATGAACACTGAAGCTTTCTTT

j_call: TRBJ1-1
v_call: TRBV19
d_call: .
clone_size: .
cdr3_aa: CASSMTPRGGNTEAFF
cdr3_nt: TGTGCCAGTAGTATGACCCCGCGGGGAGGGAACACTGAAGCTTTCTTT

j_call: TRBJ2-7
v_call: TRBV7-8
d_call: .
clone_size: .
cdr3_aa: CASSLFGRSYEQYF
cdr3_nt: TGTGCCAGCAGCTTGTTTGGCCGATCCTACGAGCAGTACTTC

j_call: TRBJ1-1
v_call: TRBV3-1/TRBV3-2
d_call: TRBD1
clone_size: .
cdr3_aa: CASSRWTGTEAFF
cdr3_nt: TGTGCCAGCAGCCGATGGACAGGCACTGAAGCTTTCTTT

j_call: TRBJ2-1
v_call: TRBV20-1
d_call: .
clone_size: .
cdr3_aa: CSASERGGGSHEQFF
cdr3_nt: TGCAGTGCTAGTGAGCGGGGAGGGGGGTCCCATGAGCAGTTCTTC

j_call: TRBJ2-6
v_call: TRBV10-1
d_call: TRBD1
clone_size: .
cdr3_aa: CANLTGKGANVLTF
cdr3_nt: TGCGCCAACCTGACAGGGAAGGGGGCCAACGTCCTGACTTTC

j_call: TRBJ2-1
v_call: TRBV7-2
d_call: .
clone_size: .
cdr3_aa: CASSLPGINEQFF
cdr3_nt: TGTGCCAGCAGCTTACCCGGTATCAATGAGCAGTTCTTC

j_call: TRBJ1-5
v_call: TRBV28
d_call: .
clone_size: once
cdr3_aa: CASSSGDRGNQPQHF
cdr3_nt: TGTGCCAGCAGTTCAGGGGATAGGGGCAATCAGCCCCAGCATTTT

j_call: TRBJ2-7
v_call: TRBV3-1/TRBV3-2
d_call: .
clone_size: .
cdr3_aa: CASSQDGGRPNGEQYF
cdr3_nt: TGTGCCAGCAGCCAAGATGGGGGCCGTCCCAATGGCGAGCAGTACTTC

j_call: TRBJ1-1
v_call: TRBV7-9
d_call: .
clone_size: .
cdr3_aa: CASSSGTYLEAFF
cdr3_nt: TGTGCCAGCAGCTCCGGGACATATCTTGAAGCTTTCTTT

j_call: TRBJ1-6
v_call: TRBV9
d_call: TRBD1
clone_size: few
cdr3_aa: CASSSTGEGYNSPLHF
cdr3_nt: TGTGCCAGCAGCTCTACAGGGGAAGGGTATAATTCACCCCTCCACTTT

j_call: TRBJ2-5
v_call: TRBV6-6
d_call: .
clone_size: .
cdr3_aa: CASRRRRDPQETQYF
cdr3_nt: TGTGCCAGCAGACGACGGAGGGACCCCCAAGAGACCCAGTACTTC

j_call: TRBJ1-5
v_call: TRBV4-2
d_call: TRBD1
clone_size: .
cdr3_aa: CASSQEGQGGNQPQHF
cdr3_nt: TGTGCCAGCAGCCAAGAGGGACAGGGCGGGAATCAGCCCCAGCATTTT

j_call: TRBJ2-1
v_call: TRBV28
d_call: TRBD2
clone_size: .
cdr3_aa: CASSLVLAGGDNEQFF
cdr3_nt: TGTGCCAGCAGTTTAGTACTAGCGGGAGGTGACAATGAGCAGTTCTTC

j_call: TRBJ2-6
v_call: TRBV7-2
d_call: TRBD1
clone_size: .
cdr3_aa: CASSLTGAGANVLTF
cdr3_nt: TGTGCCAGCAGCCTGACAGGGGCTGGGGCCAACGTCCTGACTTTC

j_call: TRBJ1-5
v_call: TRBV28
d_call: .
clone_size: .
cdr3_aa: CASRFQDGGRNQPQHF
cdr3_nt: TGTGCCAGCAGATTCCAAGACGGTGGGCGCAATCAGCCCCAGCATTTT